Only a few counts were recorded for the clone carrying this T cell receptor beta chain. Its cognate antigen is unknown. From the reads, TCRdb called clonotypes with MiXCR, one entry per CDR3 protein. The repertoire has about 340,000 distinct CDR3 sequences, just under 30% of them found once; the top ten carry over 15%. The sample originates from a study of T cell repertoires in cytomegalovirus infection. Study-wide context: It can be stated that public TCR beta signatures indicated CMV infection as well as a matching HLA type.

Study results and caveats: Predominance within the ex vivo response was attributable to HLA-C-restricted CMV-specific TCR beta clonotypes.

The length of the CDR3 is 16 residues. V shed 5 bases and J 5 bases; nucleotides not matched to a gene: 13. V and J are TRBV12-3 or TRBV12-4 and TRBJ2-5, with 8 positions matching TRBD2. The input for sequencing was cultured PBMCs, taken from culture after CMV antigen stimulation. This receptor was identified in a human donor in good health (CMV status not recorded). Some clones in this sample may be carry-over from other donors' samples. CDR3 sequence (DNA): TGTGCCAGCAGTCCCCCTGGAGCGGGAGTTGGCGAGACCCAGTACTTC. Translated, it gives CASSPPGAGVGETQYF.